A single sample gave rise to the 15 T cell receptor beta chains below, sequenced in a study of blood T cell repertoires in COVID-19. Sequencing was performed with immunoSEQ multiplex PCR; in TCRdb, only in-frame clones are kept and a portion is missing. The sample has approximately 290,000 clones, about nine tenths seen once. The sample was PBMCs or T cells enriched from blood (not recorded which). These receptors all stem from a woman in her twenties or thirties who had recovered from COVID-19.

The J gene is TRBJ2-1, the V gene TRBV5-6; a possible D gene is TRBD1 (5 bases). The CDR3 consists of 18 residues. Germline V gives CDR1 SGHDT, CDR2 YYEEEE. Trimming left V 0 bases short and J 3 bases short, with 19 bases between. The CDR3, as DNA: TGTGCCAGCAGCTTGGCCTCTAGGGGCCGGGCCCTCTACAATGAGCAGTTCTTC. Encoded protein: CASSLASRGRALYNEQFF.

The gene calls are TRBV5-1 and TRBJ1-5, with D hard to call. Germline CDR1 SGHRS, CDR2 YFSETQ. The CDR3 extends over 15 amino acids. Trimming left V 0 bases short and J 5 bases short, with 12 bases between. The CDR3 region has the DNA TGCGCCAGCAGCTTGGAGGGCGGACTTCATCAGCCCCAGCATTTT. It is translated as CASSLEGGLHQPQHF.

The V call is TRBV9, the J call TRBJ1-2; D unresolved. Germline lookup yields CDR1 SGDLS and CDR2 YYNGEE. The CDR3 is 11 amino acids. Trimming took 0 bases from V and 10 from J, leaving 7 bases between them. The chain's CDR3 is CASSVGETYTF. CDR3 DNA: TGTGCCAGCAGCGTAGGGGAGACCTACACCTTC.

The chain uses TRBV6-6 and TRBJ1-1, with D possibly being TRBD1 (5 bases). V gave up 2 bases and J gave up 2 bases, with 12 bases separating them. Germline V lookup: CDR1 MNHNY, CDR2 SVGAGI (reference sequence). The CDR3 is 15 amino acids. The CDR3 bases are TGTGCCAGCAGTTACGGGTCGACAGTTAACACTGAAGCTTTCTTT. Amino acid sequence: CASSYGSTVNTEAFF.

This clone has only one observation. The chain employs TRBV28 and TRBJ1-5, with 11 bases identical to TRBD1. The CDR3 is 16 amino acids. J was trimmed by 4 bases and V by 5 bases; bases with no gene match: 7. Germline V gene data show CDR1 as MDHEN and CDR2 as SYDVKM. In nucleotides, the CDR3 is TGTGCCAGCAGTACAAAGGACAGGGGGCGAAATCAGCCCCAGCATTTT. This translates into CASSTKDRGRNQPQHF.

The chain joins TRBV9 to TRBJ2-6; 10 nucleotides match TRBD1. Germline V gives CDR1 SGDLS, CDR2 YYNGEE. This CDR3 is built from 18 residues. With 0 bases clipped from V and 2 bases from J, the junction kept 5 bases outside the gene matches. CDR3 amino acids: CASSVGGTGVAGANVLTF. The CDR3 bases are TGTGCCAGCAGCGTAGGGGGGACAGGGGTGGCTGGGGCCAACGTCCTGACTTTC.

The rearrangement joins TRBV29-1 to TRBJ1-2; the D gene is possibly TRBD1 (5 bases). Trimming left V 6 bases short and J 7 bases short, with 12 bases between. CDR3 length: 11 residues. Germline V CDR1 and CDR2: SQVTM, ANQGSEA. DNA of the CDR3: TGCAGCGTGGAGTACAGGTTTGGCTACACCTTC. As protein: CSVEYRFGYTF.

V gene TRBV9 combines with J gene TRBJ2-1; D perhaps matches TRBD2 (7 bases). The V gene lost 0 bases and the J gene lost 10 bases, with 14 bases spanning the gap. Germline V gives CDR1 SGDLS, CDR2 YYNGEE. There are 14 residues in the CDR3. The CDR3 region has the DNA TGTGCCAGCAGCGTAGTAGTGGGAGGGGGGGAGCAGTTCTTC. This translates into CASSVVVGGGEQFF. Variable domain in full (rest from reference TRBV9 and TRBJ2-1): DSGVTQTPKHLITATGQRVTLRCSPRSGDLSVYWYQQSLDQGLQFLIQYYNGEERAKGNILERFSAQQFPDLHSELNLSSLELGDSALYFCASSVVVGGGEQFFGPGTRLTVL.

V is TRBV29-1 and J is TRBJ1-1; TRBD1 is a possible D gene (5 bases). Germline V CDR1 and CDR2: SQVTM, ANQGSEA. V lost 4 bases and J lost 0, with 15 bases in between. CDR3 length equals 15 residues. The CDR3: CSVAPSTAMNTEAFF. The CDR3 coding sequence is TGCAGCGTTGCCCCCTCGACAGCCATGAACACTGAAGCTTTCTTT. The whole variable domain, remainder taken from reference TRBV29-1 and TRBJ1-1, is SAVISQKPSRDICQRGTSLTIQCQVDSQVTMMFWYRQQPGQSLTLIATANQGSEATYESGFVIDKFPISRPNLTFSTLTVSNMSPEDSSIYLCSVAPSTAMNTEAFFGQGTRLTVV.

This chain links TRBV6-2 or TRBV6-3 with TRBJ2-5, with TRBD2 identical over 7 bases. Trimming at V came to 6 bases and at J to 5 bases, leaving 12 bases not matched to a gene. The CDR3 is 15 residues long. Germline CDR1 MNHEY, CDR2 SVGEGT. The DNA for the CDR3 is TGTGCCAGCAGCCTCCTAGGCGGGAGAGGGGAGACCCAGTACTTC. It encodes CASSLLGGRGETQYF.

With regard to this clone: Its ends do not fully match the called genes, so a read error is possible. The chain uses TRBV27 and TRBJ2-7; 7 bases are shared with TRBD1. CDR3 length equals 15 residues. Looked up from germline, CDR1 is MNHEY and CDR2 is SMNVEV (reference sequence). The CDR3 loop reads CASSPTGDPSSEQYF. The CDR3 DNA sequence: TGTGCCAGCAGCCCAACAGGGGACCCTTCCTCCGAGCAGTACTTC.

CDR3 loop: CASKDRERNQPQHF. The CDR3 region has the DNA TGCGCCAGCAAGGACAGGGAGCGCAATCAGCCCCAGCATTTT. The V and J genes are TRBV10-2 and TRBJ1-5; 8 bases match TRBD1. This CDR3 region has 14 residues. Germline CDR1 reads WSHSY; CDR2 reads SAAADI. V gave up 7 bases and J gave up 2 bases; unmatched junction bases: 4.

The chain has TRBV7-2 and TRBJ1-1; 11 bases match TRBD1. Germline CDR1 reads SGHTA; CDR2 reads FQGNSA. This CDR3 has 16 residues. Trimming took 4 bases from V and 5 from J; bases not matched to a gene: 9. CDR3 amino acids: CASSSGQGAKRTEAFF. CDR3 in DNA: TGTGCCAGCAGCTCAGGACAGGGGGCGAAGAGGACTGAAGCTTTCTTT.

This sequence joins TRBV3-1 (or the pseudogene TRBV3-2) and TRBJ2-5; D ambiguous. Germline CDR1 and CDR2: LGHDT and YNNKEL (reference sequence). The CDR3 runs 13 residues. V shed 5 bases and J shed 1 base, with 8 bases lying between them. The CDR3 here is CASSTPPQETQYF. The CDR3 region has the DNA TGTGCCAGCAGCACTCCACCCCAAGAGACCCAGTACTTC.

The CDR3 nucleotides are TGTGCCTGGAGGAAAGGGGTTTTGAACACTGAAGCTTTCTTT. Protein product: CAWRKGVLNTEAFF. The rearrangement uses TRBV30 and TRBJ1-1; D is perhaps TRBD1 (5 bases). The CDR3 length is 14 residues. Per the germline V gene, CDR1 is GTSNPN and CDR2 is SVGIG (reference sequence). V dropped 3 bases and J dropped 0 bases, with 11 bases sitting between them.